This TCR beta chain was recovered during a study of shared clonotypes between healthy human individuals. General study points: Non-shared clonotypes were found to have lower generation probabilities than the clonotypes that were shared by all four of the sorted-subset donors. Clonotype sharing levels among donors were expected to vary with sequencing depth.

The germline V gene has CDR1 WNHNN and CDR2 SYGVQD (reference sequence). Trimming cost V 0 bases and J 6 bases, with 3 bases left between them. CDR3 length equals 12 residues. With regard to this clone: Its antigen remains unidentified.

The assay used deep level. Assay: immunoSEQ multiplex PCR; the TCRdb copy retains only in-frame clones and omits some. The sample has some 1.4 million clones, more than 95% seen once; the top ten hold over 1%. A CD45RA-negative memory subset and a CD45RA+ naive subset were separated from the CD4+ cells. The source material was naive CD4+ T cells sorted from blood. The subset denotes: CD45RA+ positively selected. The chain recombines TRBV10-1 with TRBJ2-1; no reliable D call. This TCR derives from a man aged 25-40 years in good health. As DNA, the CDR3 is TGCGCCAGCAGTGAGTCGGCCAATGAGCAGTTCTTC. This translates into CASSESANEQFF.